Below, 19 T cell receptor beta chains from the same sample are listed, as sequenced in a study of cytomegalovirus exposure and HLA in healthy donors. Repertoires were generated with immunoSEQ multiplex PCR, while TCRdb's copy carries only in-frame clones and drops some. This sample has 200,000 to 250,000 clones, with about 91% found just once. What was sequenced was PBMCs. These receptors originate from a woman aged 18-29 years in good health and CMV-seronegative.

This chain uses TRBV18 with TRBJ2-1; 8 positions match TRBD2. The CDR3 extends over 16 amino acids. Germline CDR1 reads KGHSH; CDR2 reads LQKENI. Unmatched junction bases numbered 2, after V lost 0 bases and J lost 1 base. The CDR3 DNA reads as TGTGCCAGCTCACCACCCCTAGCGGGTTCCTACAATGAGCAGTTCTTC. Translation gives CASSPPLAGSYNEQFF.

In regard to this clone: Relative to the germline gene, one junction end is altered; a read error may explain this. The chain employs TRBV28 and TRBJ2-3, with TRBD2 matching over 9 bases. The CDR3 totals 13 residues. Looked up from germline, CDR1 is MDHEN and CDR2 is SYDVKM. CDR3 nucleotide sequence: TGTGCCAGCAGTTTCCCCGTTAGCGGGAGCCTCCATTTT. It specifies CASSFPVSGSLHF.

The V call is TRBV2, the J call TRBJ2-2; a weak D match, TRBD1 (6 bases). The V end was cut by 10 bases, the J end by 0 bases, with 12 bases between. Germline values: CDR1 SNHLY, CDR2 FYNNEI. This CDR3 region has 14 residues. The CDR3 sequence: CAISGHPNTGELFF. DNA of the CDR3: TGTGCCATCTCGGGACACCCGAACACCGGGGAGCTGTTTTTT.

The rearrangement links TRBV4-1 to TRBJ2-6; no clear D. The CDR3 totals 14 residues. V shed 4 bases and J shed 0 bases, with 4 bases lying between them. The germline CDR1 and CDR2 sequences are MGHRA and YSYEKL. The CDR3 DNA reads TGCGCCAGCAGCCTAGTCTCTGGGGCCAACGTCCTGACTTTC. This codes for CASSLVSGANVLTF.

The chain has TRBV6-5 and TRBJ2-3; possible D gene TRBD2, 6 bases. Looked up from germline, CDR1 is MNHEY and CDR2 is SVGAGI. Between the trimmed V and J ends, which lost 7 bases and 0 bases, there was a span of 11 bases. This CDR3 comprises 14 residues. The CDR3 DNA reads as TGTGCCAGCAATGGGGCGGGAAGCACAGATACGCAGTATTTT. Protein sequence: CASNGAGSTDTQYF.

This rearrangement joins TRBV7-2 to TRBJ2-5; a possible D gene is TRBD2 (6 bases). CDR3 length equals 13 residues. CDR1 is SGHTA and CDR2 is FQGNSA in the germline V gene. V was shortened by 4 bases and J by 5 bases, with 11 bases between the two germline ends. The CDR3, as DNA: TGTGCCAGCAGCTGGGGGACTGTTGAGACCCAGTACTTC. Protein: CASSWGTVETQYF. Based on the CDR3 plus reference TRBV7-2 and TRBJ2-5, the full variable domain is GAGVSQSPSNKVTEKGKDVELRCDPISGHTALYWYRQSLGQGLEFLIYFQGNSAPDKSGLPSDRFSAERTGGSVSTLTIQRTQQEDSAVYLCASSWGTVETQYFGPGTRLLVL.

The V call is TRBV19, the J call TRBJ2-3; TRBD2 matches 10 bases. The V and J ends lost 7 bases and 2 bases, in that order; junction bases with no gene match: 6. This CDR3 is 15 amino acids long. The germline V gene encodes CDR1 LNHDA and CDR2 SQIVND (reference sequence). The CDR3 spells CASNGAGGPTDTQYF. The CDR3 DNA is TGTGCCAGTAATGGAGCGGGAGGGCCCACAGATACGCAGTATTTT.

The chain carries TRBV29-1 and TRBJ2-3, with 7 bases lining up with TRBD1. The CDR3 consists of 16 residues. The junction had 9 bases not matched to a gene; V was cut back by 1 base and J by 2 bases. Germline CDR1 SQVTM, CDR2 ANQGSEA. CDR3 in amino acids: CSVEGLRDRPTDTQYF. CDR3 sequence (DNA): TGCAGCGTTGAAGGCCTCCGGGACAGACCCACAGATACGCAGTATTTT.

The V call is TRBV11-2, the J call TRBJ2-1; possibly TRBD1 for D (6 bases). V shed 6 bases and J shed 0 bases, with 15 bases lying between them. Germline assignment: CDR1 SGHAT and CDR2 FQNNGV. This CDR3 has 16 residues. The CDR3 reads CASRATGLSSYNEQFF. The DNA of the CDR3 is TGTGCCAGCAGGGCCACAGGGCTTAGCTCCTACAATGAGCAGTTCTTC.

This clone came up once. The DNA of the CDR3 is TGCGCCAGCAGCCCCACCGGACAGGGAGGCACTGAAGCTTTCTTT. Protein sequence: CASSPTGQGGTEAFF. V gene TRBV4-1 combines with J gene TRBJ1-1; 8 bases map to TRBD1. This CDR3 spans 15 amino acids. Trimming at V came to 4 bases and at J to 4 bases, leaving 8 bases not matched to a gene. The germline V gene has CDR1 MGHRA and CDR2 YSYEKL.

This rearrangement joins TRBV2 to TRBJ2-7; maybe TRBD1 (5 bases). This CDR3 is 18 amino acids long. Germline CDR1 reads SNHLY; CDR2 reads FYNNEI. V lost 3 bases to trimming and J lost 3 bases, with 24 bases between them. The chain's CDR3 is CASSEGRVIFGANYEQYF. The CDR3 DNA is TGTGCCAGCAGTGAGGGCAGGGTTATATTTGGGGCAAACTACGAGCAGTACTTC.

The V call is TRBV7-3, the J call TRBJ2-2, with 7 bases that match TRBD2. This CDR3 has 17 residues. V gave up 1 base and J gave up 2 bases; unmatched junction bases: 7. Germline V gives CDR1 SGHTA, CDR2 FQGTGA. The CDR3 DNA follows: TGTGCCAGCAGCTTAAGGAGCACGGGACTAAACACCGGGGAGCTGTTTTTT. It is translated as CASSLRSTGLNTGELFF.

This clone has only one observation. The chain carries TRBV4-1 and TRBJ2-7; 11 bases align to TRBD2. This CDR3 contains 18 residues. Germline lookup yields CDR1 MGHRA and CDR2 YSYEKL. The trim removed 3 bases at V and 4 bases at J, leaving 14 bases unmatched. CDR3 DNA: TGCGCCAGCAGCCACACTTTTAGCGGGAGGGGGGGGGAGTACGAGCAGTACTTC. Protein sequence: CASSHTFSGRGGEYEQYF.

The chain has TRBV30 and TRBJ1-1; D remains ambiguous. Per germline, CDR1 GTSNPN and CDR2 SVGIG (reference sequence). Trimming removed 8 bases at V and 7 bases at J, with 14 bases between. The CDR3 extends over 11 amino acids. CDR3 sequence reads: CAGSGALEAFF. As DNA, the CDR3 is TGTGCCGGATCGGGAGCACTTGAAGCTTTCTTT.

This clone appeared a single time. The gene calls are TRBV2 and TRBJ1-5; D uncertain. The germline V gene encodes CDR1 SNHLY and CDR2 FYNNEI. V was cut by 4 bases and J by 5 bases, with 24 bases left in between. This CDR3 has 18 amino acids. The CDR3 here is CASSVPATWGREDQPQHF. CDR3 DNA sequence: TGTGCCAGCAGTGTCCCCGCGACATGGGGTAGGGAGGATCAGCCCCAGCATTTT.

The chain links TRBV7-3 to TRBJ2-3; 8 bases are a match to TRBD2. The V segment lost 1 base and the J segment 10 bases; nucleotides outside the gene matches: 10. CDR1 is SGHTA, CDR2 FQGTGA, per germline. The CDR3 covers 15 residues. CDR3: CASSLNSAAGESQYF. The DNA for the CDR3 is TGTGCCAGCAGCTTAAACTCTGCAGCGGGAGAATCGCAGTATTTT.

The chain carries TRBV6-1 and TRBJ1-1; D is unresolved. The length of the CDR3 is 14 residues. Trimming took 8 bases from V and 2 from J, leaving 15 bases between them. Germline CDR1 MNHNS, CDR2 SASEGT. The CDR3 bases are TGTGCCAGCCGTAGCGGGGTGGGAAACACTGAAGCTTTCTTT. Translated, it gives CASRSGVGNTEAFF.

The J gene is TRBJ1-1, the V gene TRBV2; 7 bases are shared with TRBD1. Germline V gene data show CDR1 as SNHLY and CDR2 as FYNNEI. The CDR3 totals 13 residues. V was pared by 5 bases and J by 6 bases, with 6 bases of the junction left unmatched. The CDR3 reads CASSFDRVPEAFF. The CDR3 coding sequence is TGTGCCAGCAGTTTTGACAGGGTACCTGAAGCTTTCTTT.

This chain uses TRBV4-2 with TRBJ2-2; 10 bases agree with TRBD2. This CDR3 has 17 residues. Germline V CDR1 and CDR2: LGHNA, YNFKEQ. V gave up 3 bases and J gave up 1 base; unmatched junction bases: 5. CDR3 sequence (DNA): TGTGCCAGCAGCCACCACGGACTAGCGGAGAACACCGGGGAGCTGTTTTTT. Its translation: CASSHHGLAENTGELFF.